This T cell receptor beta chain was profiled in a study of cytotoxic CD8 clonotypes in ibrutinib-treated CLL. General study points: Contraction or stability on treatment characterized the public clonotypes, which were uncommon.

Here immunoSEQ multiplex PCR was the method, and the copy in TCRdb shows in-frame clones only, minus some. This table has about 200,000 clones, more than 65% appearing once. The CDR3 runs 15 residues. The germline V gene encodes CDR1 SGHDN and CDR2 FVKESK. After removal of 3 bases from V and 1 base from J, the junction contained 6 bases not matched to a gene. Ten or more counts support this clone. What it binds is not known. The sequenced sample was PBMCs, obtained after 12 months of ibrutinib treatment. The genes are TRBV14 and TRBJ2-7, with TRBD1 matching over 7 bases. The sequence was collected from a human donor with chronic lymphocytic leukemia. Here the CDR3 reads CASSHPGQRSYEQYF. The CDR3 nucleotides are TGTGCCAGCAGCCACCCGGGACAGAGATCCTACGAGCAGTACTTC.